This is a list of T cell receptor beta chains from one sample in a study of Ad26.COV2.S vaccination and SARS-CoV-2 variants. Using immunoSEQ multiplex PCR, the repertoire was profiled, and TCRdb retains in-frame clones only, with some absent. The sample lists 350,000 to 550,000 clones, nearly 90% occurring once. The sample in question was peripheral blood, obtained in a trial of Ad26.COV2.S vaccine versus placebo. The receptors stem from a person between 18 and 65 years old who received the Ad26.COV2.S COVID-19 vaccine or a placebo. Both conserved end residues are part of each CDR3. The D gene is left open where the match is weak. Size tells how often a clone was seen (once, few, many) or the class of an expanded clone, and some rows leave it out.

>.|.|TRBJ1-4|TRBV9
TGTGCCAGCAGCGTAGGTGGCAGGCCAACTAATGAAAAACTGTTTTTT
CASSVGGRPTNEKLFF
>once|TRBD1|TRBJ2-1|TRBV4-1
TGCGCCAGCAGCCGGCCGGGACAGGGCGTTGAGCAGTTCTTC
CASSRPGQGVEQFF
>.|TRBD1|TRBJ2-6|TRBV7-2
TGTGCCAGCAGCCCGCAGACAGGGCGTATCTCTGGGGCCAACGTCCTGACTTTC
CASSPQTGRISGANVLTF
>once|.|TRBJ1-2|TRBV19
TGTGCCAGTAGCATTAGGGGGATCTATGGCTACACCTTC
CASSIRGIYGYTF
>.|TRBD1|TRBJ2-1|TRBV5-6
TGTGCCAGCAGCCCAACCGCCGGGACAGGGGGCTTCAATGAGCAGTTCTTC
CASSPTAGTGGFNEQFF
>.|TRBD1|TRBJ1-5|TRBV19
TGTGCCAGTCTGCCGGACAGGAGGCTGAGGGATCAGCCCCAGCATTTT
CASLPDRRLRDQPQHF
>.|.|TRBJ1-5|TRBV19
TGTGCCAGTAAAACTGGGAGCCAGCCCCAGCATTTT
CASKTGSQPQHF
>.|TRBD1|TRBJ1-2|TRBV7-2
TGTGCCAGCAGTTCGGGACAGGGGGCGCGGGGCTACACCTTC
CASSSGQGARGYTF
>.|.|TRBJ2-4|TRBV27
TGTGCCAGCAGTTTATTGGAGTCAAACATTCAGTACTTC
CASSLLESNIQYF
>once|TRBD2|TRBJ2-5|TRBV10-3
TGTGCCATCAGTGAGCGAGGCGGGGGGGCGGAGACCCAGTACTTC
CAISERGGGAETQYF
>.|.|TRBJ1-1|TRBV18
TGTGCCAGCTCACCACCGGGACAACCGAACACTGAAGCTTTCTTT
CASSPPGQPNTEAFF
>once|.|TRBJ1-1|TRBV5-5
TGTGCCAGCAGCTTGTCCGCAGTGAACACTGAAGCTTTCTTT
CASSLSAVNTEAFF
>.|.|TRBJ1-6|TRBV5-1
TGCGCCAGCAGCTTGAGGGCAAGCTCCTATAATTCACCCCTCCACTTT
CASSLRASSYNSPLHF
>.|.|TRBJ2-2|TRBV18
TGTGCCAGCTCACAACTCCAAGGGGCCACCGGGGAGCTGTTTTTT
CASSQLQGATGELFF
>.|TRBD2|TRBJ2-1|TRBV6-2/TRBV6-3
TGTGCCAGCAGCCTAGCGGGAAATACCTACAATGAGCAGTTCTTC
CASSLAGNTYNEQFF
>few|.|TRBJ1-4|TRBV7-9
TGTGCCAGCAGTCCGCGACCCGGGTCCTCAACTAATGAAAAACTGTTTTTT
CASSPRPGSSTNEKLFF
>few|.|TRBJ2-3|TRBV6-4
TGTGCCAGCAGTGACACCGAAACCACAGGGGGGGGCACAGATACGCAGTATTTT
CASSDTETTGGGTDTQYF
>.|.|TRBJ2-2|TRBV7-9
TGTGCCAGCAGCCACAAGGGCACCGGGGAGCTGTTTTTT
CASSHKGTGELFF
>.|.|TRBJ1-6|TRBV9
TGTGCCAGCAGCGCAGGGCTGGGGCGGTCCTATAATTCACCCCTCCACTTT
CASSAGLGRSYNSPLHF
>.|.|TRBJ1-6|TRBV30
TGTGCCTGGAGTGGTCAGAGCTCCTATAATTCACCCCTCCACTTT
CAWSGQSSYNSPLHF
>.|.|TRBJ1-1|TRBV3-1/TRBV3-2
TGTGCCAGCAGCCAAGACACTGAAGCTTTCTTT
CASSQDTEAFF
>.|TRBD1|TRBJ1-5|TRBV6-2/TRBV6-3
TGTGCCAGCAGTCACAGGGGGCGGAATCAGCCCCAGCATTTT
CASSHRGRNQPQHF
>.|.|TRBJ1-4|TRBV10-3
TGTGCCACCAACCTAGGGGGGGTACAAGAAAAACTGTTTTTT
CATNLGGVQEKLFF
>.|.|TRBJ2-3|TRBV2
TGTGCCAGCAATCTGAGACAGCGGACAGATACGCAGTATTTT
CASNLRQRTDTQYF
>few|.|TRBJ2-1|TRBV7-9
TGTGCCAGCAGCAGGGGTGCGGAGCGCAGGGAGCAGTTCTTC
CASSRGAERREQFF
>.|.|TRBJ2-7|TRBV5-1
TGCGCCAGCTCCTGGAGGCTATCCAACTACGAGCAGTACTTC
CASSWRLSNYEQYF
>.|.|TRBJ1-2|TRBV7-9
TGTGCCATGCCAGACACGAAGGGAATCGACTATGGCTACACCTTC
CAMPDTKGIDYGYTF
>.|.|TRBJ2-5|TRBV4-1
TGCGCCTCGGAGGGGCGGGACGGGGAGACCCAGTACTTC
CASEGRDGETQYF
>.|.|TRBJ1-2|TRBV19
TGTGCCACACTTATTAACGGCTATGGCTACACCTTC
CATLINGYGYTF
>.|.|TRBJ1-5|TRBV4-3
TGCGCCAGCAGCCAAGCCCCGGGCAGCAATCAGCCCCAGCATTTT
CASSQAPGSNQPQHF
>.|TRBD1|TRBJ1-2|TRBV18
TGTGCCAGCTCCCCAGTTATTAGGACAGGGCCTCGTGATGGCTACACCTTC
CASSPVIRTGPRDGYTF
>.|TRBD2|TRBJ2-1|TRBV5-4
TGTGCCAGCAGCCAAGCGGGAGTTGGCCGCTACAATGAGCAGTTCTTC
CASSQAGVGRYNEQFF
>.|.|TRBJ2-3|TRBV9
TGTGCCAGCAGCGTAGCTGTGGGCCCCGGGGCAGGCACAGATACGCAGTATTTT
CASSVAVGPGAGTDTQYF
>.|.|TRBJ1-6|TRBV7-3
TGTGCCAGCAGCTTATTCCAGCAGTCACCCCTCCACTTT
CASSLFQQSPLHF
>.|.|TRBJ2-2|TRBV28
TGTGCCAGCAGCCTACAGGGATGGGGGACCGGGGAGCTGTTTTTT
CASSLQGWGTGELFF
>few|.|TRBJ1-6|TRBV10-3
TGTGCCACCTCTTGGGGAGGGGATAATTCACCCCTCCACTTT
CATSWGGDNSPLHF
>.|TRBD2|TRBJ2-3|TRBV24-1
TGTGCCACCAGGGGACTAGCGGGAGACCGTACAGATACGCAGTATTTT
CATRGLAGDRTDTQYF
>.|.|TRBJ2-5|TRBV19
TGTGCCAGTAGTCGGGGAATTGAGACCCAGTACTTC
CASSRGIETQYF
>.|.|TRBJ2-5|TRBV18
TGTGCCAGCTCACCATACCGACAAGAGACCCAGTACTTC
CASSPYRQETQYF
>.|TRBD2|TRBJ2-1|TRBV10-2
TGCGCCAGCAGTCCTAGCGGGACCTACAATGAGCAGTTCTTC
CASSPSGTYNEQFF
>.|.|TRBJ2-3|TRBV19
TGTGCCAGTAGTATCACAGGGACAGATACGCAGTATTTT
CASSITGTDTQYF
>.|TRBD2|TRBJ2-5|TRBV5-6
TGTGCCAGCAGCTTCTTTTCCGTAGCGGGAGAAGAGACCCAGTACTTC
CASSFFSVAGEETQYF